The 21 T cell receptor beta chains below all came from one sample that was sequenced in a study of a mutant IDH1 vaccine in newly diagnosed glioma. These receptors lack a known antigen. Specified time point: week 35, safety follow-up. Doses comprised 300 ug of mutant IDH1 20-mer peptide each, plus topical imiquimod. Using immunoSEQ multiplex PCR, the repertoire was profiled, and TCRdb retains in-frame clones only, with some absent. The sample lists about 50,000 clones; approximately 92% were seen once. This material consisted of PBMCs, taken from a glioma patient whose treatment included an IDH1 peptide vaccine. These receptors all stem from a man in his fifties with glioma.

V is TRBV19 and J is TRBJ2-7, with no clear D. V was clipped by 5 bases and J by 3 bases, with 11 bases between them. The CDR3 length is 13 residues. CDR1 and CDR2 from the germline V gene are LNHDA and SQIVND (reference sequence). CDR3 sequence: CASSASRGYEQYF. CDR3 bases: TGTGCCAGTAGTGCGTCTCGAGGCTACGAGCAGTACTTC. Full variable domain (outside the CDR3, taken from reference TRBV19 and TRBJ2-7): DGGITQSPKYLFRKEGQNVTLSCEQNLNHDAMYWYRQDPGQGLRLIYYSQIVNDFQKGDIAEGYSVSREKKESFPLTVTSAQKNPTAFYLCASSASRGYEQYFGPGTRLTVT.

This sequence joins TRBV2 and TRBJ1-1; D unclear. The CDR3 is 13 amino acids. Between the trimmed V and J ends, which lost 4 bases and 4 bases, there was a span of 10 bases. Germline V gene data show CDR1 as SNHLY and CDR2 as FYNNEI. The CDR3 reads CASSASASTEAFF. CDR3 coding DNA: TGTGCCAGCAGTGCCTCCGCCAGCACTGAAGCTTTCTTT.

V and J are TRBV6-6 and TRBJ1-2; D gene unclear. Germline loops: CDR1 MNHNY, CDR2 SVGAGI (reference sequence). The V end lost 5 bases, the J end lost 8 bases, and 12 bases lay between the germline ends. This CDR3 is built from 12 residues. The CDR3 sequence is CASSADVGGYTF. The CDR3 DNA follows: TGTGCCAGCAGTGCTGACGTGGGGGGCTACACCTTC.

The CDR3, as DNA: TGTGCCAGCAGCCCTCGGGCGCGGGGGGATAGCAATCAGCCCCAGCATTTT. This encodes CASSPRARGDSNQPQHF. The J gene is TRBJ1-5, the V gene TRBV7-6; the D gene is possibly TRBD1 (5 bases). The CDR3 is 17 residues long. Trimming stripped 5 bases from V and 0 bases from J, with 17 bases between. The germline V gene encodes CDR1 SGHVS and CDR2 FNYEAQ.

CDR3: CASNPGQGRSPLHF. The CDR3 DNA is TGTGCCAGCAACCCCGGACAGGGGAGGTCACCCCTCCACTTT. J is TRBJ1-6 and V is TRBV6-5; 9 nucleotides match TRBD1. Germline V gene sequence: CDR1 MNHEY, CDR2 SVGAGI. This CDR3 is 14 amino acids long. Trimming removed 7 bases from V and 10 bases from J; junction bases left unmatched: 8.

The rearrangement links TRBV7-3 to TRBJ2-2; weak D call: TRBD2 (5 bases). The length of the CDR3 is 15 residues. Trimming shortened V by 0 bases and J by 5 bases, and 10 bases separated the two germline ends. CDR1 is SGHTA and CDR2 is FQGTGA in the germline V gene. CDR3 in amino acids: CASSLTPGWTGELFF. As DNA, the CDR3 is TGTGCCAGCAGCTTAACCCCGGGGTGGACCGGGGAGCTGTTTTTT.

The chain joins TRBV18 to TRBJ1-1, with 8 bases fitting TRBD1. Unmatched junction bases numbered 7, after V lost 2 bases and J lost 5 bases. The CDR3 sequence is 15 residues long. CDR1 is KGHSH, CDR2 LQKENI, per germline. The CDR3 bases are TGTGCCAGCTCACCATTAGGGACAGGACAGACTGAAGCTTTCTTT. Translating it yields CASSPLGTGQTEAFF.

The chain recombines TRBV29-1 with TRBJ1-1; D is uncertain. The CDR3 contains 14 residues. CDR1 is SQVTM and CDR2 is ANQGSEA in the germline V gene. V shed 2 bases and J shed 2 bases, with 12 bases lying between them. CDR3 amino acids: CSVELAQLNTEAFF. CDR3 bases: TGCAGCGTTGAACTTGCGCAACTCAACACTGAAGCTTTCTTT. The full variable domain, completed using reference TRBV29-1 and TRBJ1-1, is SAVISQKPSRDICQRGTSLTIQCQVDSQVTMMFWYRQQPGQSLTLIATANQGSEATYESGFVIDKFPISRPNLTFSTLTVSNMSPEDSSIYLCSVELAQLNTEAFFGQGTRLTVV.

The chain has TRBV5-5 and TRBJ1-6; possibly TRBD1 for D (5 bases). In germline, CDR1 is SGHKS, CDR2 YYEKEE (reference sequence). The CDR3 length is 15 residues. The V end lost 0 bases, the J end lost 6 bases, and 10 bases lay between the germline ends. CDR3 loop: CASSLVTGTNSPLHF. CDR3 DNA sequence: TGTGCCAGCAGCTTGGTTACAGGCACTAATTCACCCCTCCACTTT.

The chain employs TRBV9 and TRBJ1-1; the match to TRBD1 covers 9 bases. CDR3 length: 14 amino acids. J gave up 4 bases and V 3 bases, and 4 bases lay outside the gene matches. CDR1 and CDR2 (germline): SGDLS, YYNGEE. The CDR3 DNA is TGTGCCAGCAGCGCCAGACAGGGGGTCACTGAAGCTTTCTTT. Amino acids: CASSARQGVTEAFF.

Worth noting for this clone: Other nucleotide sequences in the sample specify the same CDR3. CDR3 sequence (DNA): TGTGCCTGGCTACGGAGCTCTGGAAACACCATATATTTT. This encodes CAWLRSSGNTIYF. The chain couples TRBV30 to TRBJ1-3; no clear D gene. This CDR3 contains 13 residues. With 5 bases removed from V and 0 bases from J, the gap between germline ends came to 8 bases. CDR1 is GTSNPN, CDR2 SVGIG, per germline (reference sequence).

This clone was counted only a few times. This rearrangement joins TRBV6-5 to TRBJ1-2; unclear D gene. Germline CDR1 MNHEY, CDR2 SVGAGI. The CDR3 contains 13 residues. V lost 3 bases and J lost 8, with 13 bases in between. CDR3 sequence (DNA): TGTGCCAGCAGTTATTCCGACTGGGGAGGCTACACCTTC. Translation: CASSYSDWGGYTF.

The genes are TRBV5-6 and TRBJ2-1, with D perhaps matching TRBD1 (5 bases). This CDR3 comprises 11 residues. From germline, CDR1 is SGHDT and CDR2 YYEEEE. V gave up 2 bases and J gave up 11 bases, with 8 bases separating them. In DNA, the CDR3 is TGTGCCAGCAGCTTCACAGGAAAGCAGTTCTTC. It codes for CASSFTGKQFF.

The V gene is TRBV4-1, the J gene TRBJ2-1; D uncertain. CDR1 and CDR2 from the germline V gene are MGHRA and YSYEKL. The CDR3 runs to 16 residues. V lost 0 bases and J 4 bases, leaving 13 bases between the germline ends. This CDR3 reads CASSQEVRLEYNEQFF. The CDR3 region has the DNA TGCGCCAGCAGCCAAGAGGTACGGCTGGAGTACAATGAGCAGTTCTTC.

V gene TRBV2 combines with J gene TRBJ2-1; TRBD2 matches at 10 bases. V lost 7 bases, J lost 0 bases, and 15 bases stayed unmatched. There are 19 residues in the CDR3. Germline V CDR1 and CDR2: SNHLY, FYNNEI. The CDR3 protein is CASTKAGGKPHPSYNEQFF. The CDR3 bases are TGTGCCAGCACTAAAGCGGGGGGGAAACCGCACCCCTCCTACAATGAGCAGTTCTTC.

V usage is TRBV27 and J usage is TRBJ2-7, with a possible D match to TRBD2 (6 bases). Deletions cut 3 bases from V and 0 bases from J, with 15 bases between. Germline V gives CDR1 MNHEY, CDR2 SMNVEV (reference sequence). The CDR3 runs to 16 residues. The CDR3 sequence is CASSFTLADYSYEQYF. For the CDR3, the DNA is TGTGCCAGCAGTTTCACTTTAGCGGATTACTCCTACGAGCAGTACTTC.

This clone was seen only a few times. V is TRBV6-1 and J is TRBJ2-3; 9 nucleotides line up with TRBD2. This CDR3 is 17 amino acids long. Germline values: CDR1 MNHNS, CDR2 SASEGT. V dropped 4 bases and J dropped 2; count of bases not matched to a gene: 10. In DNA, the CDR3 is TGTGCCAGCAGTGCCTCCCACGGCGGGAGGGCCACAGATACGCAGTATTTT. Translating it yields CASSASHGGRATDTQYF.

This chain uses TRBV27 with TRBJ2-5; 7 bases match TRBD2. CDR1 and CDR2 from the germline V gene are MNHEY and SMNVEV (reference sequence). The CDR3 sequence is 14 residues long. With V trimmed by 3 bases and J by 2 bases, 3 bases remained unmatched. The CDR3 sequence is CASSLKRGQETQYF. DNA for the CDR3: TGTGCCAGCAGTTTGAAGCGGGGACAAGAGACCCAGTACTTC.

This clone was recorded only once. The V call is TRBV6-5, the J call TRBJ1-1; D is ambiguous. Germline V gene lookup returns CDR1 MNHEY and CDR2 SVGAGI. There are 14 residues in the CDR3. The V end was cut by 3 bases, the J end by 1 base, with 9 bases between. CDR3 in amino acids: CASSYRPGNTEAFF. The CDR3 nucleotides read TGTGCCAGCAGTTATCGCCCGGGGAACACTGAAGCTTTCTTT.

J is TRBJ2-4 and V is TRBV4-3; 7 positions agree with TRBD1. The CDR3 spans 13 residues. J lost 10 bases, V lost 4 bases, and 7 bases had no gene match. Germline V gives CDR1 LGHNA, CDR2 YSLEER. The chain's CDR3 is CASSLDRAGIQYF. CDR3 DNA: TGCGCCAGCAGCCTAGACAGGGCAGGAATTCAGTACTTC.

CDR3 sequence: CASKFGTVNTEAFF. The CDR3, as DNA: TGTGCCAGCAAATTCGGGACGGTAAACACTGAAGCTTTCTTT. V gene TRBV2 combines with J gene TRBJ1-1, with D possibly being TRBD1 (5 bases). The V gene lost 7 bases and the J gene lost 2 bases, with 14 bases spanning the gap. This CDR3 has 14 amino acids. The germline V gene has CDR1 SNHLY and CDR2 FYNNEI.